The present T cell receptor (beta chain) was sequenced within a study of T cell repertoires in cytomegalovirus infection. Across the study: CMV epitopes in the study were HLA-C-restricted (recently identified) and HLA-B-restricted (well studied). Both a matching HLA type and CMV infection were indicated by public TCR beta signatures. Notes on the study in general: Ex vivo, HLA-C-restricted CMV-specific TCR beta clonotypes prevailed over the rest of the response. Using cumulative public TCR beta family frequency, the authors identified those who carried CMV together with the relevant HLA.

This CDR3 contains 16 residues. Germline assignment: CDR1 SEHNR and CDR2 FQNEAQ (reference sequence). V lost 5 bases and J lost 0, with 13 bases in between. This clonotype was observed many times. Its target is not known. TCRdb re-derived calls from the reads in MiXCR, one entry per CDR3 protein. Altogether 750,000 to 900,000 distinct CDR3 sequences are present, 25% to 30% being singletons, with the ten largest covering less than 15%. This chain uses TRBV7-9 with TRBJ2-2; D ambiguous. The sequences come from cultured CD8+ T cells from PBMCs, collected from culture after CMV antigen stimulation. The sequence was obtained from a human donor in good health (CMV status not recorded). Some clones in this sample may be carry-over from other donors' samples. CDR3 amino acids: CASSDHGPPNTGELFF. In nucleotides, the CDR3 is TGTGCCAGCAGCGACCACGGACCGCCGAACACCGGGGAGCTGTTTTTT.